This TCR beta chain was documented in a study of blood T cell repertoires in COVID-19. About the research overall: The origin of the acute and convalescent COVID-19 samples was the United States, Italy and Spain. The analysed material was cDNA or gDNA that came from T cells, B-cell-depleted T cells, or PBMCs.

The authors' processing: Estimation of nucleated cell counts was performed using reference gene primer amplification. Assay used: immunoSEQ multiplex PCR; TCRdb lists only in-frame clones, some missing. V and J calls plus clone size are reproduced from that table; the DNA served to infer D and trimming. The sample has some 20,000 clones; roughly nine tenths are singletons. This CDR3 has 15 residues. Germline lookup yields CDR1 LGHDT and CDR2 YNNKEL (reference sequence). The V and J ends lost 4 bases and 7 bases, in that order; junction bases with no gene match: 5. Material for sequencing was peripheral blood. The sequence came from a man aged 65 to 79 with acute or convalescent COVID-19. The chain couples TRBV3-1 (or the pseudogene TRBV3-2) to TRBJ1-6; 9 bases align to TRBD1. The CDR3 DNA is TGTGCCAGCAGCCGTGAGGACAGGGGAAATTCACCCCTCCACTTT. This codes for CASSREDRGNSPLHF.